This T cell receptor beta chain comes out of a study of siplizumab effects on memory and regulatory T cells. Measured with immunoSEQ multiplex PCR; TCRdb has only the in-frame clones, and not every one. The table shows 80,000 to 130,000 clones, with 75% to 95% occurring only once. The ends lost 6 bases at V and 5 bases at J; junction bases unmatched: 9. The CDR3 length is 15 residues. Looked up from germline, CDR1 is SNHLY and CDR2 is FYNNEI. The study, taken as a whole, reports: Versus more than 25% in controls, the mappable alloreactive CD4+ clones averaged roughly 75% Treg-derived with siplizumab.

As to this clone: Its cognate antigen is unknown.

Sequencing was carried out using CD4+ T cells sorted from blood. The origin of this receptor is a human donor in good health. Some clones in this sample may be carry-over from other donors' samples. The V call is TRBV2, the J call TRBJ1-4; 7 bases match TRBD1. CDR3 protein: CASSYLGTVNEKLFF. The CDR3 DNA follows: TGTGCCAGCAGCTACCTCGGGACAGTAAATGAAAAACTGTTTTTT.